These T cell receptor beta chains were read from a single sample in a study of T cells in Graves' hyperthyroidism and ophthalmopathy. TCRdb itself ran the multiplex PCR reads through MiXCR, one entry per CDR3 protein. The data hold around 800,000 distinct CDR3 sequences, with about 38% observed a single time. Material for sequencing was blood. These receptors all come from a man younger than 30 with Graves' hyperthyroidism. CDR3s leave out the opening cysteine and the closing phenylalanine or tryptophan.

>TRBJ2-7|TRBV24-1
ATSLRTGSPYEQY
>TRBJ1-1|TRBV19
ASSIFGGETEAF
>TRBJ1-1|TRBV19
ASSISAGGTEAF
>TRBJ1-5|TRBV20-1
SARSGTEDNQPQH
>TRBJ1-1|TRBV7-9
ASSSRGSEAF
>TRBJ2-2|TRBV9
ASSGGTTNTGELF
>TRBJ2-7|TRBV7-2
ASSLEGVAEIYEQY
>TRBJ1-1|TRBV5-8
ASSQEAGFVPEAF
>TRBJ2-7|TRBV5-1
ASSLDNRNNEQY
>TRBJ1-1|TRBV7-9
ASSSESTKATEAF
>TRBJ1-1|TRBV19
AREQGGRTEAF